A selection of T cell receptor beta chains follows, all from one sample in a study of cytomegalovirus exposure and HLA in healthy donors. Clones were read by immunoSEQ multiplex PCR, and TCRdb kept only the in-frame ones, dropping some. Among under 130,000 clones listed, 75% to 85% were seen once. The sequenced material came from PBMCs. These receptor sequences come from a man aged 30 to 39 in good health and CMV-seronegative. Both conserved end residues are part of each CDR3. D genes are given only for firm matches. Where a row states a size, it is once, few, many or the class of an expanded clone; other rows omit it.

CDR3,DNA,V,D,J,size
CASSLDEGQIPSKDTQYF,TGTGCCAGCAGCTTAGATGAGGGACAAATACCTTCTAAGGATACGCAGTATTTT,TRBV7-8,NA,TRBJ2-3,NA
CSARLAYNEQFF,TGCAGCGCTCGACTAGCGTACAATGAGCAGTTCTTC,TRBV29-1,TRBD2,TRBJ2-1,NA
CASRPEGGFYGYTF,TGTGCCAGCCGGCCCGAGGGCGGCTTCTATGGCTACACCTTC,TRBV6-1,NA,TRBJ1-2,NA
CASSPQGNQPQHF,TGCGCCAGCAGCCCACAGGGAAATCAGCCCCAGCATTTT,TRBV4-1,NA,TRBJ1-5,few
CASSLIGTEAFF,TGTGCCAGCAGCTTAATCGGGACAGAAGCTTTCTTT,TRBV7-9,NA,TRBJ1-1,NA
CASSSHRAGNTEAFF,TGTGCCAGCAGTTCCCACAGGGCGGGGAACACTGAAGCTTTCTTT,TRBV6-1,NA,TRBJ1-1,NA
CASSRGGGETQYF,TGTGCCAGCAGCCGAGGTGGTGGCGAGACCCAGTACTTC,TRBV13,NA,TRBJ2-5,NA
CASSPGSRGKYEQYF,TGTGCCAGCAGCCCAGGCAGCCGGGGGAAATACGAGCAGTACTTC,TRBV7-9,NA,TRBJ2-7,NA
CASSSVGQGFETQYF,TGTGCCAGCAGTTCGGTTGGACAGGGCTTCGAGACCCAGTACTTC,TRBV6-6,TRBD1,TRBJ2-5,few
CASSSYDREYEQYF,TGTGCCAGCAGCTCCTATGACAGGGAATACGAGCAGTACTTC,TRBV7-8,TRBD1,TRBJ2-7,NA
CATREDSTDTQYF,TGTGCCACCAGGGAGGACAGCACAGATACGCAGTATTTT,TRBV27,NA,TRBJ2-3,NA
CASGRTGDTYEQYF,TGTGCCAGCGGGAGGACAGGCGACACCTACGAGCAGTACTTC,TRBV6-5,NA,TRBJ2-7,few
CASSSAIIQGYYEQYF,TGCGCCAGCAGCTCCGCAATCATACAGGGTTACTACGAGCAGTACTTC,TRBV5-1,NA,TRBJ2-7,NA
CASSLRGRGYTF,TGTGCCAGCAGTTTAAGGGGTCGGGGCTACACCTTC,TRBV28,NA,TRBJ1-2,NA
CATSSNTGSYEQYF,TGTGCCACCAGCTCAAACACGGGCTCCTACGAGCAGTACTTC,TRBV15,NA,TRBJ2-7,NA
CATSGRGGIETQYF,TGTGCCACCAGCGGGCGGGGGGGGATAGAGACCCAGTACTTC,TRBV15,TRBD2,TRBJ2-5,NA
CASSLDPGRGGYTF,TGTGCCAGCAGCTTAGACCCAGGGCGGGGTGGCTACACCTTC,TRBV7-9,NA,TRBJ1-2,NA
CASSEGPGVTDTQYF,TGCGCCAGCAGCGAAGGGCCCGGGGTCACAGATACGCAGTATTTT,TRBV4-1,NA,TRBJ2-3,NA
CASSLTGPQETQYF,TGTGCCAGCAGCTTGACAGGGCCCCAAGAGACCCAGTACTTC,TRBV5-6,NA,TRBJ2-5,NA
CASSFLTQGTHEQFF,TGTGCCAGCAGTTTCTTAACCCAGGGGACCCATGAGCAGTTCTTC,TRBV27,NA,TRBJ2-1,NA
CASSQDTGEQFF,TGCGCCAGCAGCCAAGATACGGGTGAGCAGTTCTTC,TRBV4-1,NA,TRBJ2-1,few
CASSQGPEQIYGYTF,TGTGCCAGCTCACAAGGCCCGGAGCAGATCTATGGCTACACCTTC,TRBV18,NA,TRBJ1-2,NA
CASSQDRGHNSPLHF,TGCGCCAGCAGCCAAGACAGGGGACATAATTCACCCCTCCACTTT,TRBV4-3,NA,TRBJ1-6,few
CASSSDIYGYTF,TGTGCCAGCAGCTCCGACATCTATGGCTACACCTTC,TRBV5-4,NA,TRBJ1-2,NA
CASSLQGLRYGYTF,TGTGCCAGCAGTTTACAGGGGTTACGGTATGGCTACACCTTC,TRBV28,NA,TRBJ1-2,few
CAWKKRSGTGSYEQYF,TGTGCCTGGAAGAAGAGAAGTGGGACAGGGAGCTACGAGCAGTACTTC,TRBV30,TRBD1,TRBJ2-7,NA
CASTEQLTDTQYF,TGTGCCAGTACGGAGCAGCTCACAGATACGCAGTATTTT,TRBV19,NA,TRBJ2-3,NA
CASSADRVRSPLHF,TGTGCCAGCAGCGCCGACAGGGTTCGGTCACCCCTCCACTTT,TRBV9,TRBD1,TRBJ1-6,NA
CASSLDPGAAKETQYF,TGTGCCAGCAGCCTGGACCCAGGGGCAGCGAAAGAGACCCAGTACTTC,TRBV7-2,NA,TRBJ2-5,NA
CASSYSTPVRTGELFF,TGTGCCAGCAGTTACTCAACCCCCGTCCGGACCGGGGAGCTGTTTTTT,TRBV6-5,NA,TRBJ2-2,NA
CASSPGETQYF,TGTGCCAGCTCACCAGGCGAGACCCAGTACTTC,TRBV18,NA,TRBJ2-5,many
CASSDPLYEQYF,TGTGCCAGCAGTGATCCCCTCTACGAGCAGTACTTC,TRBV25-1,NA,TRBJ2-7,NA
CASSAGNQETQYF,TGTGCCAGCAGCGCAGGAAACCAAGAGACCCAGTACTTC,TRBV11-2,NA,TRBJ2-5,NA
CASSQGSINRGETQYF,TGCGCCAGCAGCCAAGGGTCAATAAACCGGGGAGAGACCCAGTACTTC,TRBV4-3,NA,TRBJ2-5,NA
CASSLPRDREMDTEAFF,TGCGCCAGCAGTCTTCCCCGGGACAGGGAGATGGACACTGAAGCTTTCTTT,TRBV23-1,TRBD1,TRBJ1-1,NA
CASSGTGIKNSPLHF,TGTGCCAGCAGCGGAACAGGAATTAAGAATTCACCCCTCCACTTT,TRBV7-8,NA,TRBJ1-6,once
CASSLEGGAGELFF,TGTGCCAGCAGCTTAGAAGGGGGCGCCGGGGAGCTGTTTTTT,TRBV5-8,TRBD1,TRBJ2-2,once
CASSFDRGREKLFF,TGCGCCAGCAGCTTCGACAGGGGGCGGGAAAAACTGTTTTTT,TRBV5-1,TRBD1,TRBJ1-4,few
CASTGSTNEKLFF,TGCGCCAGCACAGGTTCAACTAATGAAAAACTGTTTTTT,TRBV5-1,NA,TRBJ1-4,NA
CSVEGLPRGGDEKLFF,TGCAGCGTTGAAGGACTTCCACGGGGAGGGGATGAAAAACTGTTTTTT,TRBV29-1,NA,TRBJ1-4,NA
CASSPGQAATYEQYF,TGTGCCAGCAGCCCCGGCCAGGCAGCAACCTACGAGCAGTACTTC,TRBV5-4,NA,TRBJ2-7,NA
CASHEGGVSYGYTF,TGTGCCAGCCACGAAGGGGGCGTTTCCTATGGCTACACCTTC,TRBV19,TRBD1,TRBJ1-2,NA
CASSPRTGLADTIYF,TGTGCCAGCAGCCCCCGGACAGGGCTAGCAGACACCATATATTTT,TRBV9,TRBD1,TRBJ1-3,NA
CASSQVPGQGVWSMNTEAFF,TGCGCCAGCAGCCAAGTTCCCGGACAGGGGGTTTGGTCTATGAACACTGAAGCTTTCTTT,TRBV4-3,TRBD1,TRBJ1-1,NA
CAISEWTGITVFF,TGTGCCATCAGTGAGTGGACAGGGATCACGGTCTTCTTT,TRBV10-3,TRBD1,TRBJ1-1,few